Described below is a single TCR beta chain sequence and its context. Its binding antigen is unknown. There are no base qualities to consult, and no much larger clone falls within one base. For TCR Vbeta sequencing, memory CD4+ T cells were sorted ex vivo from the peripheral blood of narcolepsy patients and healthy controls. Library creation used the immunoSEQ multiplex PCR assay. As stored in TCRdb, this immuneACCESS dataset retains in-frame rearrangements with V and J assigned. A fraction of the clones does not appear; measured against another copy, unresolved V genes explain less than half of the discrepancy, and the remainder lacks a known reason. The sample includes some 15,000 clones, with over 75% observed a single time. The top ten clones comprise roughly 34% of the sample. This sample stems from a study of T cells in narcolepsy (dated by TCRdb to 2016 to 2018). In the study overall: Patients with narcolepsy type 1 or type 2 (NT1, NT2) were enrolled in the study together with healthy control donors. The study sought autoreactive T cells targeting hypocretin neuron self-antigens (hypocretin, TRIB2) in narcolepsy patients, using TCR Vbeta sequencing to track clonotypes in blood and CSF. Broad study findings and their caveats: HCRT-specific and TRIB2-specific autoreactive clonotypes were highlighted in plots that compared CD4+ T cell clonotypes in CSF versus blood from the same patient. Patients and controls had comparable numbers of sequenced blood memory CD4+ clonotypes, averaging about 37,000 and 33,000, respectively. According to the report, autoreactive clonotypes were detected serially in the blood of the same patients and of different patients, but not in healthy controls. No sequences matching autoreactive T cell clones were contained in some blood memory CD4+ repertoires from patients and controls.

Taken from cysteine to phenylalanine, the CDR3 has 19 residues. The entry retains the CDR3 DNA only, 57 bases that are in frame from base 1. The germline V gene gives CDR1 as SGHVS and CDR2 as FQNEAQ. V loses 5 bases of germline sequence and J loses 5 bases, and the interval between the two ends is 25 bases. This receptor chain uses TRBV7-8 and TRBJ2-6, with an unclear D gene assignment. The sequenced sample consisted of memory (CD45RA-) CD4+ T cells from blood. Explained via the paper, the cell subset or site label denotes: memory T cells sorted ex vivo from peripheral blood. This sequence originates from a human donor in good health. The CDR3 here reads CASSSHVFTPQSRANVLTF. The DNA sequence is TGTGCCAGCAGCAGTCACGTGTTTACCCCACAAAGTCGGGCCAACGTCCTGACTTTC.